This T cell receptor beta chain stems from a study of Tregs in tolerant kidney transplant recipients. Method: immunoSEQ multiplex PCR; TCRdb's copy keeps in-frame clones and lacks some. The table shows hundreds of thousands of clones, with 80% to 85% occurring only once. The ends were cut back, 4 bases at V and 6 bases at J, with 16 bases in the middle. Germline CDR1 is MGHRA and CDR2 is YSYEKL. CDR3 length equals 15 residues. V gene TRBV4-1 combines with J gene TRBJ1-5; D is undetermined. The sample consisted of CD4+ T cells from blood. The receptor was derived from a human donor in good health. CDR3 nucleotide sequence: TGCGCCAGCAGCCTTTCCGTGCAGGAGTCTCAGCCCCAGCATTTT. Translation: CASSLSVQESQPQHF.